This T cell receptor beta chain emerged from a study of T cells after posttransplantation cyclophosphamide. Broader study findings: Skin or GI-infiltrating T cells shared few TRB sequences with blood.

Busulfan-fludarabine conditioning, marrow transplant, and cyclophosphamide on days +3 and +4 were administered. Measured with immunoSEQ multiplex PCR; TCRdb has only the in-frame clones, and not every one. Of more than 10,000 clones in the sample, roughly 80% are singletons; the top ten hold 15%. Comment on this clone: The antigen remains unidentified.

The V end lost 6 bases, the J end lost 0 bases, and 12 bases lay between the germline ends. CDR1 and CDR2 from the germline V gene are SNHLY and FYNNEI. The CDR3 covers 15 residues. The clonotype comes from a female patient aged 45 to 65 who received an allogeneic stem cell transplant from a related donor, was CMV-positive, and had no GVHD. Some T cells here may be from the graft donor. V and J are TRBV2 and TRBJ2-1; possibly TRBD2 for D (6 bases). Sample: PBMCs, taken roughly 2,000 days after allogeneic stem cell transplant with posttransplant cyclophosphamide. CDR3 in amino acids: CASRPGLRSYNEQFF. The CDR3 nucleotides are TGTGCCAGCAGACCGGGACTCCGCTCCTACAATGAGCAGTTCTTC.